The clone carrying this T cell receptor (beta chain) appeared once. The entry originates in a study of prognosis after radiotherapy for stage I lung cancer. Study-level information: Considered medically inoperable were all of the patients with non-small cell lung cancer.

Genomic DNA was subjected to two-round multiplex PCR for amplification of TCR beta CDR3. Round-one PCR had primers specific to each TRBV and TRBJ gene. With universal primers, the second PCR round was performed. TCRdb recomputed calls from the multiplex PCR reads with MiXCR, one row per CDR3 protein. The sample contains 20,000 to 25,000 distinct CDR3 sequences, around 40% of which appear only once. Node-negative status on CT and PET/CT applied to all patients, none having prior chemotherapy, radiotherapy or other malignancies. Blood, 5.5 to 7.5 milliliters, was collected at each of two time points. The CDR3 contains 16 residues. V was clipped by 0 bases and J by 5 bases, with 19 bases between them. The germline gives CDR1 DFQATT, CDR2 SNEGSKA (reference sequence).

The V gene is TRBV20-1, the J gene TRBJ1-1; tentative D call: TRBD1 (5 bases). The sequence derives from a donor over 45 with non-small cell lung cancer. Sequenced material: PBMCs, taken before or after stereotactic body radiation therapy (not recorded which). The CDR3 loop reads CSARDRVRAGRTEAFF. The CDR3 DNA sequence: TGCAGTGCTAGAGATAGGGTGAGGGCAGGGAGGACTGAAGCTTTCTTT.